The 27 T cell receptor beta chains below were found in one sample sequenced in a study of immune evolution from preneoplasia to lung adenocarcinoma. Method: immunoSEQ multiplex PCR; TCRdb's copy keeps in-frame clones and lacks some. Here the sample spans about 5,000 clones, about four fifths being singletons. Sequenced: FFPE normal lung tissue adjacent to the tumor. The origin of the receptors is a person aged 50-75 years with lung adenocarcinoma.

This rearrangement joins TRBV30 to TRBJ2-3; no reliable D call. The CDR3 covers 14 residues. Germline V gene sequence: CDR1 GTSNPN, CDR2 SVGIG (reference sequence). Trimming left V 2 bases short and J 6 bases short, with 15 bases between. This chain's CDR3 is CAWSRLLGEDTQYF. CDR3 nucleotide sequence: TGTGCCTGGAGTAGACTTCTGGGCGAGGATACGCAGTATTTT.

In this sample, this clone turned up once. CDR3 DNA: TGCGCCAGCAGCTCCGACAGGATGAACACTGAAGCTTTCTTT. Residues: CASSSDRMNTEAFF. V usage is TRBV5-1 and J usage is TRBJ1-1, with a tentative D call TRBD1 (6 bases). From germline, CDR1 is SGHRS and CDR2 YFSETQ. The V and J ends lost 3 bases and 0 bases respectively, with 9 bases between them. This CDR3 is 14 amino acids long. Filled out from reference TRBV5-1 and TRBJ1-1, the complete variable domain reads KAGVTQTPRYLIKTRGQQVTLSCSPISGHRSVSWYQQTPGQGLQFLFEYFSETQRNKGNFPGRFSGRQFSNSRSEMNVSTLELGDSALYLCASSSDRMNTEAFFGQGTRLTVV.

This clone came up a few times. The CDR3 spells CASSLDQRYGEQYF. CDR3 sequence (DNA): TGTGCCAGCAGCTTAGATCAACGGTACGGGGAGCAGTACTTC. The chain combines TRBV11-2 with TRBJ2-7; D gene ambiguous. This CDR3 is built from 14 residues. CDR1 SGHAT and CDR2 FQNNGV come from the germline V gene. The germline V and J ends were trimmed by 0 bases and 7 bases, with 13 bases remaining between them.

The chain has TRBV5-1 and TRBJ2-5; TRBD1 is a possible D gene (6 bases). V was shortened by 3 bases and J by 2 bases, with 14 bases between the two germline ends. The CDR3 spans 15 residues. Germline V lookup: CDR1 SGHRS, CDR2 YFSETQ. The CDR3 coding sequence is TGCGCCAGCAGCTGGGGGCCGGTCAGTCAAGAGACCCAGTACTTC. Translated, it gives CASSWGPVSQETQYF.

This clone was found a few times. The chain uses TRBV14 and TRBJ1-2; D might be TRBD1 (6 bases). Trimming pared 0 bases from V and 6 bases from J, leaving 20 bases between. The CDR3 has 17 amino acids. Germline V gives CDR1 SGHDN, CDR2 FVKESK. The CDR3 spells CASSQETGRRGANGYTF. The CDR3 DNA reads TGTGCCAGCAGCCAAGAAACGGGGAGGAGGGGGGCCAATGGCTACACCTTC.

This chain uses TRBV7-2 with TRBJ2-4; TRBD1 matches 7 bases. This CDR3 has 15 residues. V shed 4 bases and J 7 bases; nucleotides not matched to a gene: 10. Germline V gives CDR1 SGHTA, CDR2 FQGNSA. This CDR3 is CASSYLTGTGNIQYF. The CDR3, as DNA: TGTGCCAGCAGCTACCTGACAGGGACGGGGAACATTCAGTACTTC.

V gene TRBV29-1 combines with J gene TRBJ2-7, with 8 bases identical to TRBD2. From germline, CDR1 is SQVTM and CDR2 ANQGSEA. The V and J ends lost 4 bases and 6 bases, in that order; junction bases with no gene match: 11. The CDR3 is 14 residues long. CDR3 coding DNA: TGCAGCGTTGGAACAGAAAGCGGGAGTTCCGAGCAGTACTTC. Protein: CSVGTESGSSEQYF.

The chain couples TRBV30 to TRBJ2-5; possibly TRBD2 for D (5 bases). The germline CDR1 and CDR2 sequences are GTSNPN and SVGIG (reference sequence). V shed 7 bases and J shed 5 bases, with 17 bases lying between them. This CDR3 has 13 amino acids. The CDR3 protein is CAYMDGGRETQYF. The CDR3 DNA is TGTGCCTACATGGACGGAGGCAGGGAGACCCAGTACTTC.

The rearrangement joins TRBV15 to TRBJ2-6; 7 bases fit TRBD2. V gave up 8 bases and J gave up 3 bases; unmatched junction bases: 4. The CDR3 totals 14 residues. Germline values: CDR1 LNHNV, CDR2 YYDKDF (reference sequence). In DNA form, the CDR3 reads TGTGCCACCGGGGAGGGTGTTGGGGCCAACGTCCTGACTTTC. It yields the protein CATGEGVGANVLTF.

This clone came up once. As DNA, the CDR3 is TGTGCCAGCAGTTCGAGCGGGAGCACAGATACGCAGTATTTT. Amino acid sequence: CASSSSGSTDTQYF. This chain connects TRBV6-5 to TRBJ2-3; D may be TRBD2 (6 bases). With 4 bases removed from V and 0 bases from J, the gap between germline ends came to 8 bases. Germline CDR1 is MNHEY and CDR2 is SVGAGI. The CDR3 extends over 14 amino acids.

Here the CDR3 DNA reads TGCAGCGTTAAACTAGCGGGAGGGGTCAATGAGCAGTTCTTC. The encoded protein is CSVKLAGGVNEQFF. The V gene is TRBV29-1, the J gene TRBJ2-1; 13 bases agree with TRBD2. In germline, CDR1 is SQVTM, CDR2 ANQGSEA. The CDR3 is 14 amino acids. Trimming at V came to 5 bases and at J to 6 bases, leaving 4 bases not matched to a gene.

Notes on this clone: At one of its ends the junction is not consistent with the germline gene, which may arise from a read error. In DNA, the CDR3 is TGCGCCAGCAGTTTTCAGGGCGAAAAACTGTTTTTT. It is translated as CASSFQGEKLFF. The J gene is TRBJ1-4, the V gene TRBV28, with a tentative D call TRBD1 (5 bases). CDR1 is MDHEN, CDR2 SYDVKM, per germline. The CDR3 contains 12 residues.

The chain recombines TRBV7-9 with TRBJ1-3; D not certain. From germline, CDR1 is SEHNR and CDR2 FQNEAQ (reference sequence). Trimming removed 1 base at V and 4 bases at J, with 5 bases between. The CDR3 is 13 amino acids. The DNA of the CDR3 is TGTGCCAGCAGCTTAGGGCAGGGAAACACCATATATTTT. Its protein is CASSLGQGNTIYF.

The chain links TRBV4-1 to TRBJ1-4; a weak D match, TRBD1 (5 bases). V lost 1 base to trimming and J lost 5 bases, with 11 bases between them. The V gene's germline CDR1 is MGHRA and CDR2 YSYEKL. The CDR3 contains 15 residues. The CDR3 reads CASSQVAEGNEKLFF. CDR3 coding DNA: TGCGCCAGCAGCCAAGTGGCAGAGGGGAATGAAAAACTGTTTTTT.

CDR3 DNA: TGTGCCAGCAGCTTCCTCCCTCCTCGGGTGGCCCAGTACTTC. Encoded protein: CASSFLPPRVAQYF. The gene calls are TRBV7-9 and TRBJ2-5, with D hard to call. Trimming cost V 3 bases and J 9 bases, with 17 bases left between them. The CDR3 is made up of 14 amino acids. CDR1 is SEHNR, CDR2 FQNEAQ, per germline (reference sequence). Full variable domain (rest looked up from reference TRBV7-9 and TRBJ2-5): DTGVSQNPRHKITKRGQNVTFRCDPISEHNRLYWYRQTLGQGPEFLTYFQNEAQLEKSRLLSDRFSAERPKGSFSTLEIQRTEQGDSAMYLCASSFLPPRVAQYFGPGTRLLVL.

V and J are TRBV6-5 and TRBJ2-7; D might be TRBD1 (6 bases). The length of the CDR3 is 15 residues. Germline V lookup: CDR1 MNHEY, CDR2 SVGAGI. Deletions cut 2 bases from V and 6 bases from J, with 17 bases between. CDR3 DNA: TGTGCCAGCAGTTACCAGGACAGCCTCAGAGGCGAGCAGTACTTC. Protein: CASSYQDSLRGEQYF.

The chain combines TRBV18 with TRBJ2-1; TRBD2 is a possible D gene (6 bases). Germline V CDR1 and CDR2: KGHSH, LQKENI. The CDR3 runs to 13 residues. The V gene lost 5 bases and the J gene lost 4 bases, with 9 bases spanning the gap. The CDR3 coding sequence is TGTGCCAGCTCATCTAGCGCGTACAATGAGCAGTTCTTC. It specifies CASSSSAYNEQFF.

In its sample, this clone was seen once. The CDR3 loop is CRDRAGANVLTF. Written as DNA, the CDR3 is TGCAGAGACAGGGCTGGGGCCAACGTCCTGACTTTC. The rearrangement links TRBV29-1 to TRBJ2-6, with TRBD1 identical over 7 bases. The CDR3 spans 12 residues. Germline V gene sequence: CDR1 SQVTM, CDR2 ANQGSEA.

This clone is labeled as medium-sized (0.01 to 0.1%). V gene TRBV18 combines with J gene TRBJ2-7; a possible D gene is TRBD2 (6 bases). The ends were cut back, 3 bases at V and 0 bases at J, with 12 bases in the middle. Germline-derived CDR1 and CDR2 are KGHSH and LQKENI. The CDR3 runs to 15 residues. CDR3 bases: TGTGCCAGCTCACCTCGGGCTAGCGACTCCTACGAGCAGTACTTC. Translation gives CASSPRASDSYEQYF.

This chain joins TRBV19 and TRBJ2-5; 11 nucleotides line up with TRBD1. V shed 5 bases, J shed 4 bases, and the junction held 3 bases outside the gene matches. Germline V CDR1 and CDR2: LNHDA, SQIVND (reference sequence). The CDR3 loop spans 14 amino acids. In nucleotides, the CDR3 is TGTGCCAGTAGTTTGGGACAGGGGGTAGAGACCCAGTACTTC. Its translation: CASSLGQGVETQYF.

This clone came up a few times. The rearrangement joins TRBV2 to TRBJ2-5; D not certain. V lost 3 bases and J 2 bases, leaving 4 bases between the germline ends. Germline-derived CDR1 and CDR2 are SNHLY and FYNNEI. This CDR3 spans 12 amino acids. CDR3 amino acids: CASSEGQETQYF. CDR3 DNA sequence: TGTGCCAGCAGTGAGGGTCAAGAGACCCAGTACTTC.

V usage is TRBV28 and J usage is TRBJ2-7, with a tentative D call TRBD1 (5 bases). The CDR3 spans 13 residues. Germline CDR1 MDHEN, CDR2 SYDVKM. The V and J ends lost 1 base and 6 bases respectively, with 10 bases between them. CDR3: CASSLSQGPEQYF. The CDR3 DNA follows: TGTGCCAGCAGTTTATCGCAGGGTCCCGAGCAGTACTTC.

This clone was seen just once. The CDR3 loop reads CSVLTFDRDYEQYF. In nucleotides, the CDR3 is TGCAGCGTTCTTACTTTCGACAGGGACTACGAGCAGTACTTC. The chain links TRBV29-1 to TRBJ2-7; 7 positions agree with TRBD1. Germline V lookup: CDR1 SQVTM, CDR2 ANQGSEA. The V segment lost 5 bases and the J segment 3 bases; nucleotides outside the gene matches: 10. The CDR3 has 14 residues.

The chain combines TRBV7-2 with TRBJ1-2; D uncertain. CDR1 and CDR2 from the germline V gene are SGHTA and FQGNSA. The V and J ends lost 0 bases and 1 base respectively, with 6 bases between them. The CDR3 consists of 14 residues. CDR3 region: CASSLATGNYGYTF. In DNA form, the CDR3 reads TGTGCCAGCAGCTTAGCGACGGGTAACTATGGCTACACCTTC.

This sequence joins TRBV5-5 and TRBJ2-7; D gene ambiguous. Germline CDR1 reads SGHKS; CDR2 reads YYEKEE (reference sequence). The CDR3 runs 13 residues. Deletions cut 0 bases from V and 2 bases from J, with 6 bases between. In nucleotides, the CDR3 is TGTGCCAGCAGCTTGGGAGGAACCTACGAGCAGTACTTC. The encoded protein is CASSLGGTYEQYF.

Here the CDR3 reads CASSTDRGLETQYF. CDR3 DNA: TGTGCCAGCAGCACAGACAGGGGGCTCGAGACCCAGTACTTC. The chain carries TRBV27 and TRBJ2-5; 10 positions match TRBD1. Trimming at V came to 6 bases and at J to 5 bases, leaving 6 bases not matched to a gene. CDR1 is MNHEY and CDR2 is SMNVEV in the germline V gene (reference sequence). This CDR3 has 14 residues.

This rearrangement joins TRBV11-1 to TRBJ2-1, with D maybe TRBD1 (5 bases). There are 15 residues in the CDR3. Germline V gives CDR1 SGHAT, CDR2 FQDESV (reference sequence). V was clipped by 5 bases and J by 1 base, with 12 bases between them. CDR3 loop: CASSADSLSYNEQFF. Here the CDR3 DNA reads TGTGCCAGCAGCGCCGACAGCTTATCCTACAATGAGCAGTTCTTC.